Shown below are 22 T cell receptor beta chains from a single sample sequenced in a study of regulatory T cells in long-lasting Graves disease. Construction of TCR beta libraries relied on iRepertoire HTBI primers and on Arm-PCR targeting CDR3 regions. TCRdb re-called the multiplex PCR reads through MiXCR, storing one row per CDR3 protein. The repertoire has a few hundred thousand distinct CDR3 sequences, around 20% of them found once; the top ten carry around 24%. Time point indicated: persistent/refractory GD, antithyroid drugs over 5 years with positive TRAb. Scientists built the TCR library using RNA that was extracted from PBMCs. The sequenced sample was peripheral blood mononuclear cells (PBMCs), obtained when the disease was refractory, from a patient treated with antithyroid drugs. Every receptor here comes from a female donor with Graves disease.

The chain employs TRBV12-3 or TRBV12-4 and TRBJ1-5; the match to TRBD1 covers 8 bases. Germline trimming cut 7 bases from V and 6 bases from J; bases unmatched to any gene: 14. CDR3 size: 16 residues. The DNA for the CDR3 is TGTGCCAGCAATGTTGGCGCAGGGGGCCTCGGTCAGCCCCAGCATTTT. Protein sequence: CASNVGAGGLGQPQHF.

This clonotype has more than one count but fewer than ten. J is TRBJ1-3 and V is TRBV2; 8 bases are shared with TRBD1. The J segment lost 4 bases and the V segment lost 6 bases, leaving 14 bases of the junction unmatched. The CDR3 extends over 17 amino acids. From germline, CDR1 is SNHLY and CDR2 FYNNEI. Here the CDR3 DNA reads TGTGCCAGCAGCGCCGCGAGGACAGGGTTTGTCGGAAACACCATATATTTT. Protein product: CASSAARTGFVGNTIYF.

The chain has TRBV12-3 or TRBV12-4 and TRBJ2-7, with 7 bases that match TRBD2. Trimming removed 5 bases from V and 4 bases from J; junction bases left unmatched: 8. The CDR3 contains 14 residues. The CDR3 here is CASSLPGLLYEQYF. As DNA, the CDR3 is TGTGCCAGCAGTCTCCCGGGACTACTTTACGAGCAGTACTTC.

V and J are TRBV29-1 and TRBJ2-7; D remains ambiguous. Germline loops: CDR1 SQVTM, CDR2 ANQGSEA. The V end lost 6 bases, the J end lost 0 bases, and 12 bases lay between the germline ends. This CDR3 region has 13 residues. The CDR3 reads CSVPGESSYEQYF. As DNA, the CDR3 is TGCAGCGTACCCGGTGAGAGCTCCTACGAGCAGTACTTC.

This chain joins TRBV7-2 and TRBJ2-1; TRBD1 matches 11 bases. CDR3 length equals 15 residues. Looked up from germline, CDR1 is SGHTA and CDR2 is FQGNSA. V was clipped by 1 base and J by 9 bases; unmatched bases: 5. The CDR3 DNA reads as TGTGCCAGCAGCTTAGAAGGGACAGGGGGGCGTGAGCAGTTCTTC. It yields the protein CASSLEGTGGREQFF.

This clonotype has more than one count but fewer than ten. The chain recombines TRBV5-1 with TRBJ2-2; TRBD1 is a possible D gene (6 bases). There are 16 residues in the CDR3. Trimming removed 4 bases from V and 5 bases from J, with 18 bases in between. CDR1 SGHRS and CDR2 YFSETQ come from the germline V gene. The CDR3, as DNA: TGCGCCAGCAGCCAAAACGCCGGGACACATACCGGGGAGCTGTTTTTT. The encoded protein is CASSQNAGTHTGELFF.

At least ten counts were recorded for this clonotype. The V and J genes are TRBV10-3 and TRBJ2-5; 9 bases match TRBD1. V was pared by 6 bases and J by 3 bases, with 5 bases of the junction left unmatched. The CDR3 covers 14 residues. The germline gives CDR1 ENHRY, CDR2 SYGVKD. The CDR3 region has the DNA TGTGCCATCAGACAGGGGGCTTTAGAAGAGACCCAGTACTTC. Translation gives CAIRQGALEETQYF.

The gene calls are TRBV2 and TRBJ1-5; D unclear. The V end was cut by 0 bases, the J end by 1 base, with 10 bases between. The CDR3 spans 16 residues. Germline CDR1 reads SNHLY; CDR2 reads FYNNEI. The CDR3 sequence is CASSEARTGSNQPQHF. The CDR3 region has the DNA TGTGCCAGCAGTGAAGCGAGGACGGGAAGCAATCAGCCCCAGCATTTT.

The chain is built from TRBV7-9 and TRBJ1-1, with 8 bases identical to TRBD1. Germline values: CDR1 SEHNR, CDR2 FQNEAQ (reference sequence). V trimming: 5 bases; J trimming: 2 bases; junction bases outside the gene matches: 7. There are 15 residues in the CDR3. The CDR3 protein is CASSLWDRSNTEAFF. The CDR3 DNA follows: TGTGCCAGCAGCCTCTGGGACAGGTCCAACACTGAAGCTTTCTTT.

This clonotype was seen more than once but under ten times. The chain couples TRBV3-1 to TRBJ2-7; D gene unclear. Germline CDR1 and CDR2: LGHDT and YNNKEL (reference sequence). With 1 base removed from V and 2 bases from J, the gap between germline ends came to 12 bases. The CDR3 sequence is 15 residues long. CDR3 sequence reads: CASSQGAGVAYEQYF. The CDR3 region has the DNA TGTGCCAGCAGCCAAGGTGCAGGAGTCGCCTACGAGCAGTACTTC.

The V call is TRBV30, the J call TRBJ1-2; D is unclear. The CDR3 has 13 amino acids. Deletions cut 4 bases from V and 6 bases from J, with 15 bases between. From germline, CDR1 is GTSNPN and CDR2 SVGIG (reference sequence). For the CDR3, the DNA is TGTGCCTGGATGGACGCAGTCGTAGATGGCTACACCTTC. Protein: CAWMDAVVDGYTF.

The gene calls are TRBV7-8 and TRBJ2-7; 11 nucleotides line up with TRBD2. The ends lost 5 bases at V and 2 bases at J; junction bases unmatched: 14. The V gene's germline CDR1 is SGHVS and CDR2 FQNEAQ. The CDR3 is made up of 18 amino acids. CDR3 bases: TGTGCCAGCAGCACCCTAAGGGGGGGACTAGCGGCACCCTACGAGCAGTACTTC. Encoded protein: CASSTLRGGLAAPYEQYF.

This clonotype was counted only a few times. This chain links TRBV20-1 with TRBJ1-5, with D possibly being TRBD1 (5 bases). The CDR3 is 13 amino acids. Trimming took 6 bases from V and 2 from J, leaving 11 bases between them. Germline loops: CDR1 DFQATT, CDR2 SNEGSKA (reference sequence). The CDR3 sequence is CSAGTVGNQPQHF. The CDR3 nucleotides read TGCAGTGCCGGGACTGTGGGCAATCAGCCCCAGCATTTT.

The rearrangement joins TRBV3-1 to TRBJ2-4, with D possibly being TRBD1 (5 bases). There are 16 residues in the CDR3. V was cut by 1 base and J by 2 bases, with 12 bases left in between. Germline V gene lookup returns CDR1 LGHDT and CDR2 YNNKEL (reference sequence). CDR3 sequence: CASSQAGSPTKNIQYF. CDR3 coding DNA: TGTGCCAGCAGCCAAGCAGGGTCCCCGACCAAAAACATTCAGTACTTC.

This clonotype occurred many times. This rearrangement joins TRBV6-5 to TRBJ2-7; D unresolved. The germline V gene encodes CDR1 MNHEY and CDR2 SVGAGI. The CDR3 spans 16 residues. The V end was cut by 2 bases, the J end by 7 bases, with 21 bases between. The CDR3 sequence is CASSYERRSPTREQYF. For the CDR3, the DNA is TGTGCCAGCAGTTACGAACGGCGGTCCCCAACGAGGGAGCAGTACTTC.

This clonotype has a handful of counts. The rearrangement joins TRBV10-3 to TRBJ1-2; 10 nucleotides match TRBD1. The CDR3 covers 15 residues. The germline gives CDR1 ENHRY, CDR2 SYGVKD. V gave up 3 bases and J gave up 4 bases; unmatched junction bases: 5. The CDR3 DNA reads TGTGCCATCAGTGATAGACGGGACAGGGGCTATGGCTACACCTTC. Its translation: CAISDRRDRGYGYTF.

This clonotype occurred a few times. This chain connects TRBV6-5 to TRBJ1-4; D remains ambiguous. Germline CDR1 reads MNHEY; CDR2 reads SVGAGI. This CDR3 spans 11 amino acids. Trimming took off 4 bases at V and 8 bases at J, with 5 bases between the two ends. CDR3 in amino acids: CASSSLEKLFF. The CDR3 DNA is TGTGCCAGCAGTTCCTTGGAAAAACTGTTTTTT.

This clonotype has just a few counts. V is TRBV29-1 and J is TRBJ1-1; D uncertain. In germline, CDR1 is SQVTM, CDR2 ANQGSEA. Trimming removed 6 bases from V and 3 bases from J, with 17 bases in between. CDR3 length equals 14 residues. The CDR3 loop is CSVAPKLRDTEAFF. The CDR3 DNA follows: TGCAGCGTAGCCCCCAAGCTGAGGGACACTGAAGCTTTCTTT.

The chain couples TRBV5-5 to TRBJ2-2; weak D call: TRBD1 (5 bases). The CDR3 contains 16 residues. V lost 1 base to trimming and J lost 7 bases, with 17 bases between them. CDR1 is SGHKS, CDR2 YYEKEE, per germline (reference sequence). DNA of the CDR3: TGTGCCAGCAGCTTGCAGCCAGGGCTATTGGGCGGGGAGCTGTTTTTT. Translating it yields CASSLQPGLLGGELFF.

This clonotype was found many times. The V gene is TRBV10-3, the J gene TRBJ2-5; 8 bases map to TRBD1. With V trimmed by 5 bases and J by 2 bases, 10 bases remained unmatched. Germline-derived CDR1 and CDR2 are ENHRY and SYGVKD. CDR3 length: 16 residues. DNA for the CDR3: TGTGCCATCAGTAATAGGGACAGGAACCCTCAAGAGACCCAGTACTTC. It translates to CAISNRDRNPQETQYF.

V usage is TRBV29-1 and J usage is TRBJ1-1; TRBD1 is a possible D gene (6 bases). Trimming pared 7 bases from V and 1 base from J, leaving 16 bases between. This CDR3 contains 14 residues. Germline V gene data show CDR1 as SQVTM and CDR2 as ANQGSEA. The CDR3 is CSADSTGSNTEAFF. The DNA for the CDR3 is TGCAGCGCAGACAGTACAGGGTCGAACACTGAAGCTTTCTTT.

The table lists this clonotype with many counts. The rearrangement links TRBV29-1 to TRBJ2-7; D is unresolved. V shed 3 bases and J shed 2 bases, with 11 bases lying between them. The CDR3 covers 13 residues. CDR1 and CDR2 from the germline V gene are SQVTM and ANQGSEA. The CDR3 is CSVDSGATYEQYF. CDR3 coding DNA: TGCAGCGTTGATTCAGGAGCGACCTACGAGCAGTACTTC.